The rows below give T cell receptor beta chains drawn from one sample of a study of shared T cell receptors in the human thymus. Assay used: immunoSEQ multiplex PCR; TCRdb lists only in-frame clones, some missing. The table records about 660,000 clones, around 87% of them present only once. These data were also reused for a study on human thymus T cells.

The sample was thymocytes. These receptors were taken from a boy under two years old with a congenital heart defect. The CDR3 runs from the conserved cysteine through the conserved F or W. D genes are given only for firm matches. Clone size is given for some rows only: seen once, a few or many times, or a class if the clone is expanded.

clone_size: -
v_call: TRBV18
j_call: TRBJ1-1
d_call: -
cdr3_nt: TGTGCCAGCTCACCACCCCAATTACAGGCTAACACTGAAGCTTTCTTT
cdr3_aa: CASSPPQLQANTEAFF

clone_size: -
v_call: TRBV4-1
j_call: TRBJ2-7
d_call: TRBD2
cdr3_nt: TGCGCCAGCAGCCAAGATAGAAGCGGGGGGGAATACGAGCAGTACTTC
cdr3_aa: CASSQDRSGGEYEQYF

clone_size: once
v_call: TRBV4-3
j_call: TRBJ1-6
d_call: -
cdr3_nt: TGCGCCAGCAGCCAATTAAAGGGGTCCGCACCCCTCCACTTT
cdr3_aa: CASSQLKGSAPLHF

clone_size: once
v_call: TRBV4-1
j_call: TRBJ2-1
d_call: -
cdr3_nt: TGCGCCAGCAGCCAAGGTACGGGGGAGTTCTTC
cdr3_aa: CASSQGTGEFF

clone_size: -
v_call: TRBV14
j_call: TRBJ2-1
d_call: -
cdr3_nt: TGTGCCAGCAGCCAAGTTGCGGGGGCGCGACACAATGAGCAGTTCTTC
cdr3_aa: CASSQVAGARHNEQFF

clone_size: -
v_call: TRBV27
j_call: TRBJ2-7
d_call: TRBD2
cdr3_nt: TGTGCCAGCAGCACAACGGGACTAATTGTAAACGAGCAGTACTTC
cdr3_aa: CASSTTGLIVNEQYF

clone_size: -
v_call: TRBV6-5
j_call: TRBJ1-1
d_call: -
cdr3_nt: TGTGCCAGCGGACGGGGGATCCTGAACACTGAAGCTTTCTTT
cdr3_aa: CASGRGILNTEAFF

clone_size: -
v_call: TRBV10-3
j_call: TRBJ2-1
d_call: TRBD1
cdr3_nt: TGTGCCATCAGGGGGACAGGGGACTACAATGAGCAGTTCTTC
cdr3_aa: CAIRGTGDYNEQFF

clone_size: -
v_call: TRBV7-9
j_call: TRBJ2-7
d_call: TRBD2
cdr3_nt: TGTGCCAGCAGCTTAGCGGTTGGGACTAGCGGGAGCTCCTACGAGCAGTACTTC
cdr3_aa: CASSLAVGTSGSSYEQYF

clone_size: once
v_call: TRBV28
j_call: TRBJ2-7
d_call: TRBD1
cdr3_nt: TGTGCCAGCAGTAAGGACAGGGGACACGAGCAGTACTTC
cdr3_aa: CASSKDRGHEQYF

clone_size: -
v_call: TRBV5-3
j_call: TRBJ2-7
d_call: TRBD2
cdr3_nt: TGTGCCAGAAGCCCGACTAGCGGGACTCTCTCCTTCTCCTACGAGCAGTACTTC
cdr3_aa: CARSPTSGTLSFSYEQYF

clone_size: -
v_call: TRBV10-2
j_call: TRBJ2-2
d_call: -
cdr3_nt: TGCGCCAGCAGTGTTATTGGCGGGCTGTTTTTT
cdr3_aa: CASSVIGGLFF